This T cell receptor (beta chain) came from a study of blood T cell repertoires in COVID-19. Study-level information: The analysed material was cDNA or gDNA that came from T cells, B-cell-depleted T cells, or PBMCs.

Trimming pared 3 bases from V and 4 bases from J, leaving 6 bases between. This CDR3 spans 12 amino acids. The germline V gene encodes CDR1 MNHEY and CDR2 SMNVEV (reference sequence). Original analysis: The assay estimated nucleated cells by amplifying reference gene primers. TCRdb's copy holds only in-frame clones and misses some; the assay was immunoSEQ multiplex PCR. The DNA was the basis for D and trimming; V, J and clone size are from that table. Of some 120,000 clones in the sample, over 75% were seen once. This TCR derives from an elderly man with active or convalescent COVID-19. The sequencing sample was made of peripheral blood. This chain connects TRBV27 to TRBJ1-1; possibly TRBD1 for D (5 bases). In nucleotides, the CDR3 is TGTGCCAGCAGTTTTCAGGGCACTGAAGCTTTCTTT. Translating it yields CASSFQGTEAFF.